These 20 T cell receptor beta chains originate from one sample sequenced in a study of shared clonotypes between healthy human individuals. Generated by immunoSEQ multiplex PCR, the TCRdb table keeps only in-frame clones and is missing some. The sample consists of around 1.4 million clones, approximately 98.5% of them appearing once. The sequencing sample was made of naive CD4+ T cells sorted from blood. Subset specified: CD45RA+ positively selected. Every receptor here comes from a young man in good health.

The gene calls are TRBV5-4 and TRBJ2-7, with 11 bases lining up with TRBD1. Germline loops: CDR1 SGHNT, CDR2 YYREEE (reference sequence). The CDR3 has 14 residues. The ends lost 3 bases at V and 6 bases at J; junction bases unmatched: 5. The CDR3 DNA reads TGTGCCAGCAGCTCGGGACAGGGGGTAGTCGAGCAGTACTTC. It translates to CASSSGQGVVEQYF.

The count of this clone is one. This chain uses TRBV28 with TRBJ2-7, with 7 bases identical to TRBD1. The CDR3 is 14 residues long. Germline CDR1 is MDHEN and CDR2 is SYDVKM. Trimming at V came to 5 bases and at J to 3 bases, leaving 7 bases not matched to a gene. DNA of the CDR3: TGTGCCAGCAGTCAGACAGGGTTAAACTACGAGCAGTACTTC. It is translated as CASSQTGLNYEQYF.

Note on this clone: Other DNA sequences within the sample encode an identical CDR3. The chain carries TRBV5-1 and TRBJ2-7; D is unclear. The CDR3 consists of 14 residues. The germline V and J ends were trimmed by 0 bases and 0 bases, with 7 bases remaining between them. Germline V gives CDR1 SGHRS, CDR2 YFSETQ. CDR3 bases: TGCGCCAGCAGCTTGGATCCAAGCTCCTACGAGCAGTACTTC. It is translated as CASSLDPSSYEQYF.

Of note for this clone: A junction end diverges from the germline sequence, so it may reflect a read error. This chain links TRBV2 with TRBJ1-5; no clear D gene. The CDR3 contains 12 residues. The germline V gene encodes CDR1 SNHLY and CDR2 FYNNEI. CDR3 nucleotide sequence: TGTGCCAGCTGTGAGGGTGCTCAGCCCCAGCATTTT. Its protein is CASCEGAQPQHF.

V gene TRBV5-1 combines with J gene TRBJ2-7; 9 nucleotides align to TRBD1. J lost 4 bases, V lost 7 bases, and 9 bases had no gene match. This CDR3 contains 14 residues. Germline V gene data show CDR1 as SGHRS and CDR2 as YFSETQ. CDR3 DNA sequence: TGCGCCAGCCAAAGGGACAGGGTCGGTTACGAGCAGTACTTC. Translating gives CASQRDRVGYEQYF.

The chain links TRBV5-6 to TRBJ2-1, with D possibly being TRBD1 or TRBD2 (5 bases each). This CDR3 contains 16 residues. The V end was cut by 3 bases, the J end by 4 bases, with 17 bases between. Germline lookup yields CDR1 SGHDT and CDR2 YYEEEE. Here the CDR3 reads CASSWDVGGPYNEQFF. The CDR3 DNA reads TGTGCCAGCAGCTGGGACGTTGGCGGGCCATACAATGAGCAGTTCTTC.

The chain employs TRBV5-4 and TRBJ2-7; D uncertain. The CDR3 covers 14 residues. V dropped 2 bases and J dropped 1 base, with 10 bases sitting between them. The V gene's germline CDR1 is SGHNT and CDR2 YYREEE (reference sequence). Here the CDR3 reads CASSFAGPSYEQYF. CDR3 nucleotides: TGTGCCAGCAGCTTCGCAGGCCCTTCCTACGAGCAGTACTTC.

CDR3 amino acids: CASSLGSRVETQYF. Here the CDR3 DNA reads TGCGCCAGCAGCTTGGGGTCGCGAGTTGAGACCCAGTACTTC. The J gene is TRBJ2-5, the V gene TRBV5-1; unclear D gene. This CDR3 region has 14 residues. Germline CDR1 is SGHRS and CDR2 is YFSETQ. V gave up 0 bases and J gave up 5 bases, with 11 bases separating them.

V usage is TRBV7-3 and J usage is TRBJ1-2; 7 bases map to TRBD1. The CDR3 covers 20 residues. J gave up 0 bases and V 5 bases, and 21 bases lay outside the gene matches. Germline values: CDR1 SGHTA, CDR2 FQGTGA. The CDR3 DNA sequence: TGTGCCAGCAGCCTAAACCCCCCTCTCCCGGGACAGCAAACTAACTATGGCTACACCTTC. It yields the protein CASSLNPPLPGQQTNYGYTF.

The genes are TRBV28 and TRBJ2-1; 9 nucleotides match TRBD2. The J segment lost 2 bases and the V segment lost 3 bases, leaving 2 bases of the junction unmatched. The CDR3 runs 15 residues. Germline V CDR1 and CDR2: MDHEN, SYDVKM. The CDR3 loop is CASSFGGRAYNEQFF. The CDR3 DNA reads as TGTGCCAGCAGTTTCGGCGGGAGGGCCTACAATGAGCAGTTCTTC.

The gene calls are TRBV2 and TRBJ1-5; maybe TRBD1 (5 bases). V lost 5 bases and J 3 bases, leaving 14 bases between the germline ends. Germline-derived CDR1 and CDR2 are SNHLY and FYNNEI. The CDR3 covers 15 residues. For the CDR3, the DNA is TGTGCCAGCAGTCTGGGGACTCTACCCAATCAGCCCCAGCATTTT. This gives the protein CASSLGTLPNQPQHF.

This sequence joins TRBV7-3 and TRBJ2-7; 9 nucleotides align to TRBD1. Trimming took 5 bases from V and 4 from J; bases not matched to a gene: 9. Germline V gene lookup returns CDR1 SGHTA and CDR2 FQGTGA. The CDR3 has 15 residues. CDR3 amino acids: CASSPSGQGTYEQYF. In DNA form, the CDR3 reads TGTGCCAGCAGCCCCTCCGGACAGGGGACGTACGAGCAGTACTTC. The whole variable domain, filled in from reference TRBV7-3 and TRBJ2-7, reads GAGVSQTPSNKVTEKGKYVELRCDPISGHTALYWYRQSLGQGPEFLIYFQGTGAADDSGLPNDRFFAVRPEGSVSTLKIQRTERGDSAVYLCASSPSGQGTYEQYFGPGTRLTVT.

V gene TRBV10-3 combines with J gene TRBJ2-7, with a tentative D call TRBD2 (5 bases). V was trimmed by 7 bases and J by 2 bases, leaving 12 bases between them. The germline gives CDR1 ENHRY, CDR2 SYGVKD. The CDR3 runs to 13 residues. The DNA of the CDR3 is TGTGCCATCAAGGATTCCGGGGCCTACGAGCAGTACTTC. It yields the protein CAIKDSGAYEQYF.

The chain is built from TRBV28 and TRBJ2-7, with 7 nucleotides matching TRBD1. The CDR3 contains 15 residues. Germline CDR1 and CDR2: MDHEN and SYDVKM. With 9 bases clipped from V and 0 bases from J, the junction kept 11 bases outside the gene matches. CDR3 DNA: TGTGCCAGTTCCTACAGGGGAAAATTCTCCTACGAGCAGTACTTC. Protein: CASSYRGKFSYEQYF.

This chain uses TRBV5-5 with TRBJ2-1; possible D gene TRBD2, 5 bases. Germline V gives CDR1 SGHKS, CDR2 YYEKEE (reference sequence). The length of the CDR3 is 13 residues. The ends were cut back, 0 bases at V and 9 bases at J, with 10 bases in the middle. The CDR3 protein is CASSLAYGSEQFF. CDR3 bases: TGTGCCAGCAGCTTGGCTTATGGGAGTGAGCAGTTCTTC.

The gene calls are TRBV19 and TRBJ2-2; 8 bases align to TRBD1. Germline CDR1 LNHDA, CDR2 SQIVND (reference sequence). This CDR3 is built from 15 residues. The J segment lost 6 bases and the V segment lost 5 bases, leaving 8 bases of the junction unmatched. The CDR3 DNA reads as TGTGCCAGTAGTTACCTGACAGGGGTGGCCGGGGAGCTGTTTTTT. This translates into CASSYLTGVAGELFF.

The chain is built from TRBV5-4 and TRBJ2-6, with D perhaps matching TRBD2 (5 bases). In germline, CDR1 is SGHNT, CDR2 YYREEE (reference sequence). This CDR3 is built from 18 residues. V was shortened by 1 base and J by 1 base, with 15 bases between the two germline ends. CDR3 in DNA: TGTGCCAGCAGCTTGTTTCGGACTTCCGGATCTGGGGCCAACGTCCTGACTTTC. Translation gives CASSLFRTSGSGANVLTF.

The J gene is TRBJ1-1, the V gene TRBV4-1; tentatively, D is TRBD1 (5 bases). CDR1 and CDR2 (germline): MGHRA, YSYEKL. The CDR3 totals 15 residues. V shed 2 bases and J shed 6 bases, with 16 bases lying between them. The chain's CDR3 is CASSQRGWGTSEAFF. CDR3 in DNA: TGCGCCAGCAGCCAACGGGGCTGGGGTACGTCTGAAGCTTTCTTT.

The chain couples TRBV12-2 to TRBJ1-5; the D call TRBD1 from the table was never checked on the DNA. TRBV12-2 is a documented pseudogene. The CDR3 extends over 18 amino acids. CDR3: CASRLVVGGTGIGQPQHF. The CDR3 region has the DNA TGTGCAAGTCGCTTAGTAGTTGGGGGGACAGGGATCGGTCAGCCCCAGCATTTT.

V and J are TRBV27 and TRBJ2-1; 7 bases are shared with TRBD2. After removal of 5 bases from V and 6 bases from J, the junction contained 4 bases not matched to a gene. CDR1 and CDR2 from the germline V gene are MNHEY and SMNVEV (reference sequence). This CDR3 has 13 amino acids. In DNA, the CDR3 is TGTGCCAGCAGTAGCGGGACTACCAATGAGCAGTTCTTC. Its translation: CASSSGTTNEQFF.